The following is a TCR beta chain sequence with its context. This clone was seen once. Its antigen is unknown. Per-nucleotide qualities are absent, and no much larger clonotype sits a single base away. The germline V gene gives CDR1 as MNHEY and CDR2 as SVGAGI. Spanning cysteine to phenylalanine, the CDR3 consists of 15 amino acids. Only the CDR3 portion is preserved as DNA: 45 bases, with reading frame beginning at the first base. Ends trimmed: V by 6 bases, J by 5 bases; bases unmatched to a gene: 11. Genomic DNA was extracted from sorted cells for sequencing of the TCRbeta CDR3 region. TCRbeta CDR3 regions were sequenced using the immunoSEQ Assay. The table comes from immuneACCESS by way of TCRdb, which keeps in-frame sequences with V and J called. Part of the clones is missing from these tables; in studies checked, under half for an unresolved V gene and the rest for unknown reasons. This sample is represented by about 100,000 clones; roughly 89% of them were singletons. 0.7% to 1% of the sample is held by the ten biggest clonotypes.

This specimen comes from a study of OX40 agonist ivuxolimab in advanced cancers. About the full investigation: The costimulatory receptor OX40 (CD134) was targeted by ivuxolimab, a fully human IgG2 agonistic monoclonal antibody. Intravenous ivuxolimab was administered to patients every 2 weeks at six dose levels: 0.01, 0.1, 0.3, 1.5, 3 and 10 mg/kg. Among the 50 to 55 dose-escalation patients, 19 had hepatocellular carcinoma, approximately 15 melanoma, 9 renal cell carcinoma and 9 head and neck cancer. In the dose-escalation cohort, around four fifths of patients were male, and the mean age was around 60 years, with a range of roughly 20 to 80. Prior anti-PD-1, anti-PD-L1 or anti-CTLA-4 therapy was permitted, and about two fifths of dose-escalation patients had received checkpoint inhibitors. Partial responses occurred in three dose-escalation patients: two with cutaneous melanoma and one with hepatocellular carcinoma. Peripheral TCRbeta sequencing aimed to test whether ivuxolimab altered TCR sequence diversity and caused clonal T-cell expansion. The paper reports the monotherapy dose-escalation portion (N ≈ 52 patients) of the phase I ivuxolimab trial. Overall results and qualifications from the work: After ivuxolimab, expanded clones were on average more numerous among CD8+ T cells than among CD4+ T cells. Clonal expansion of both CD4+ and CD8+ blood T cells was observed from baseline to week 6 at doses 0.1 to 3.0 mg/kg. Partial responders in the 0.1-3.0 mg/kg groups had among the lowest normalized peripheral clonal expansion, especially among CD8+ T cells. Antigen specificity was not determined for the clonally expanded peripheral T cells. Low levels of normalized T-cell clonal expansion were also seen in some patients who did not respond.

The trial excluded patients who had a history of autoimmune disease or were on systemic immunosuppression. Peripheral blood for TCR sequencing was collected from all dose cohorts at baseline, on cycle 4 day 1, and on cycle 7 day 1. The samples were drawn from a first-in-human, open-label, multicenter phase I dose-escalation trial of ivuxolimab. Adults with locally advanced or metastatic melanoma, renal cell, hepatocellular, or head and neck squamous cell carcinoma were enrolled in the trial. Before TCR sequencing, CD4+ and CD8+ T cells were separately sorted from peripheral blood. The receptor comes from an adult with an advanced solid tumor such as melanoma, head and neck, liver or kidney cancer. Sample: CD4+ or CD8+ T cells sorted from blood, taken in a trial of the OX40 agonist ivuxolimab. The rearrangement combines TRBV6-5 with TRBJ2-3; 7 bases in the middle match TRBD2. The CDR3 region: CASRGVGGGVDTQYF. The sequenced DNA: TGTGCCAGCAGGGGGGTCGGCGGGGGTGTAGATACGCAGTATTTT.